These T cell receptor beta chains were read from a single sample in a study of blood T cell repertoires in COVID-19. Measured with immunoSEQ multiplex PCR; TCRdb has only the in-frame clones, and not every one. The sample includes under 150,000 clones, just under 90% seen only once; the top ten take roughly 4%. Source material: peripheral blood. All receptors come from a woman aged 40 to 55 with acute or convalescent COVID-19. The CDR3 runs from the conserved cysteine through the conserved F or W. The D gene is left open where the match is weak. Some rows have no size entry. The others give once, few or many, or a class for an expanded clone.

TGTGCCAGCCAGGGGGCAGGCATGAACACTGAAGCTTTCTTT | CASQGAGMNTEAFF | TRBD1 | TRBV6-5 | . | TRBJ1-1
TGTGCCAGCAGCCCGGTTACAGGGGGAGATACGCAGTATTTT | CASSPVTGGDTQYF | TRBD1 | TRBV7-8 | . | TRBJ2-3
TGTGCCAGCATTGGGGACAGGGGAAACTACGAGCAGTACTTC | CASIGDRGNYEQYF | TRBD1 | TRBV7-2 | . | TRBJ2-7
TGTGCCAGCAGCGGGACAGCTAACTACGAGCAGTACTTC | CASSGTANYEQYF | TRBD1 | TRBV12-3/TRBV12-4 | . | TRBJ2-7
TGTGCCTGGAGTGGTCATCGGAGTGAAAAACTGTTTTTT | CAWSGHRSEKLFF | . | TRBV30 | . | TRBJ1-4
TGTGCCAGCAGCTTAAAAACCACTCGAGCGAACACCGGGGAGCTGTTTTTT | CASSLKTTRANTGELFF | . | TRBV7-3 | . | TRBJ2-2
TGTGCCAGCAGCTCCAAGGCTTTTTCGGGAAATGGCTACACCTTC | CASSSKAFSGNGYTF | . | TRBV7-8 | . | TRBJ1-2
TGTGCCAGCAGCCAGGGACTAGCGGGGGACTCTCCGGTCACCGGGGAGCTGTTTTTT | CASSQGLAGDSPVTGELFF | TRBD2 | TRBV7-8 | . | TRBJ2-2
TGTGCCAGCAGTTACTCGCTCACGAGGGTAAAAACTGAAGCTTTCTTT | CASSYSLTRVKTEAFF | . | TRBV6-5 | once | TRBJ1-1
TGTGCCAGCAGCGTAGGTAGCGGGGGATACGAGCAGTACTTC | CASSVGSGGYEQYF | TRBD2 | TRBV9 | . | TRBJ2-7
TGTGCCAGTCAGGGGGCGCGGGGCACCGGGGAGCTGTTTTTT | CASQGARGTGELFF | TRBD1 | TRBV2 | . | TRBJ2-2
TGTGCCAGCAGTTCCGGGACTTTCTACGAGCAGTACTTC | CASSSGTFYEQYF | . | TRBV6-5 | . | TRBJ2-7
TGTGCCAGCAGCCCCCAACGTGGGACAGCCTACGAGCAGTACTTC | CASSPQRGTAYEQYF | TRBD1 | TRBV7-2 | once | TRBJ2-7
TGTGCCAGCAGTGCCAGATCTGAGACCCAGTACTTC | CASSARSETQYF | . | TRBV25-1 | . | TRBJ2-5
TGTGCCAGCGCGAGGGGGTACGAGCAGTACTTC | CASARGYEQYF | . | TRBV25-1 | . | TRBJ2-7
TGTGCCAGCAGCCTGGCCCGTGCCCATGCAGGGCCGCCGTACTTC | CASSLARAHAGPPYF | . | TRBV6-5 | . | TRBJ2-7
TGTGCCAGCAGCGTAGGGCAAACCACCTACAATGAGCAGTTCTTC | CASSVGQTTYNEQFF | . | TRBV9 | . | TRBJ2-1
TGTGCCAGCAGTTTCCGGGACAGGAGTTTCTATGGCTACACCTTC | CASSFRDRSFYGYTF | TRBD1 | TRBV28 | . | TRBJ1-2
TGTGCCAGCGCACCCCCTCTTGGAAGAGGCACCTTC | CASAPPLGRGTF | . | TRBV6-5 | . | TRBJ1-2
TGCGCCAGCAGCCTACTAGCGGGGGGAAGTTCGGATACGCAGTATTTT | CASSLLAGGSSDTQYF | TRBD2 | TRBV5-1 | few | TRBJ2-3
TGTGCCAGCAGTTTGGCCGCTGAAGCTTTCTTT | CASSLAAEAFF | . | TRBV28 | . | TRBJ1-1
TGTGCCAGCAGCGCTCGGGACATTGCTTCCCACAATGAGCAGTTCTTC | CASSARDIASHNEQFF | . | TRBV9 | few | TRBJ2-1
TGTGCCAGCAGCTTTAGCGGGACGAACACCGGGGAGCTGTTTTTT | CASSFSGTNTGELFF | TRBD2 | TRBV7-2 | once | TRBJ2-2
TGTGCCAGCAGCTTAGGATTCGGGGGAGGCCAGCCCCAGCATTTT | CASSLGFGGGQPQHF | . | TRBV7-8 | . | TRBJ1-5
TGTGCCAGCTCACCACTGGAGAGCTCTGGAAACACCATATATTTT | CASSPLESSGNTIYF | . | TRBV18 | . | TRBJ1-3
TGCGCCAGCAGCACTGGACAGGGCGGGCCCCTCCACTTT | CASSTGQGGPLHF | TRBD1 | TRBV5-1 | . | TRBJ1-6
TGTGCCAGCAGTTTAGTCTTAGGGAGGGAGACCCAGTACTTC | CASSLVLGRETQYF | . | TRBV27 | few | TRBJ2-5
TGTGCCAGCAGTGACACAGGGAGAGGCTACACCTTC | CASSDTGRGYTF | . | TRBV2 | . | TRBJ1-2
TGTGCCAGTAGTATGGGAGACAGGGGGGGCTATGGCTACACCTTC | CASSMGDRGGYGYTF | TRBD1 | TRBV19 | . | TRBJ1-2
TGTGCCAGCAAGAGGCTGGACACTGAAGCTTTCTTT | CASKRLDTEAFF | . | TRBV5-4 | . | TRBJ1-1
TGTGCCAGCAGTTTCGGAATTAGCGGGAGGTACAATGAGCAGTTCTTC | CASSFGISGRYNEQFF | TRBD2 | TRBV27 | . | TRBJ2-1
TGTGCCAGCAGCTTAGCTGATATGAACACTGAAGCTTTCTTT | CASSLADMNTEAFF | . | TRBV5-8 | . | TRBJ1-1
TGTGCCAGCAGCTACGGCAGGGTCGGCGAGCAGTACTTC | CASSYGRVGEQYF | . | TRBV11-2 | . | TRBJ2-7
TGTGCCAGCAGATCCGGGGGGGGGCTGACTGAAGCTTTCTTT | CASRSGGGLTEAFF | . | TRBV5-8 | . | TRBJ1-1
TGCGCCAGCAGCCAAGAGGGACAGCCAACTAATGAAAAACTGTTTTTT | CASSQEGQPTNEKLFF | TRBD1 | TRBV4-1 | . | TRBJ1-4
TGTGCCAGCTGGGGGACAGCCTACGAGCAGTACTTC | CASWGTAYEQYF | TRBD1 | TRBV12-3/TRBV12-4 | . | TRBJ2-7
TGTGCCAGCAGTCGGGAACAGGGGAGCACCGGGGAGCTGTTTTTT | CASSREQGSTGELFF | TRBD1 | TRBV6-5 | few | TRBJ2-2
TGTGCCAGCAGCTTGGCTAGCCCAACTTTGGCCACAGATACGCAGTATTTT | CASSLASPTLATDTQYF | . | TRBV11-2 | . | TRBJ2-3
TGTGCCAGCAGCGTATATGCGGGGGGCCCTCAGGGCGGGGAGCTGTTTTTT | CASSVYAGGPQGGELFF | TRBD2 | TRBV9 | . | TRBJ2-2
TGTGCTAGTGGTTTGGACAGGGGCCAGCCCCAGCATTTT | CASGLDRGQPQHF | TRBD1 | TRBV12-5 | . | TRBJ1-5
TGTGCCAGCAGCCAACTCTTTCTTGCTCTACCCCCTTCTGAAGCTTTCTTT | CASSQLFLALPPSEAFF | . | TRBV14 | . | TRBJ1-1
TGTGCCAGTAGTAGGGCTCAACTAGCGGCCTACGAGCAGTACTTC | CASSRAQLAAYEQYF | TRBD2 | TRBV19 | . | TRBJ2-7
TGTGCCAGTACTACAGGGAACACTGAAGCTTTCTTT | CASTTGNTEAFF | . | TRBV10-3 | . | TRBJ1-1
TGTGCCAGCAGTTACTCGACTGCGGGGCCGACCACAGATACGCAGTATTTT | CASSYSTAGPTTDTQYF | . | TRBV6-8 | . | TRBJ2-3